This TCR beta chain was identified in a study of blood T cell repertoires in COVID-19. Generated by immunoSEQ multiplex PCR, the TCRdb table keeps only in-frame clones and is missing some. This sample has about 280,000 clones; 75% to 90% occur once, and the top ten carry over 3.5%. Germline assignment: CDR1 SQVTM and CDR2 ANQGSEA. The length of the CDR3 is 17 residues. The V and J ends lost 0 bases and 4 bases, in that order; junction bases with no gene match: 13. J is TRBJ2-3 and V is TRBV29-1, with 7 bases matching TRBD1. The specimen was PBMCs or T cells enriched from blood (not recorded which). This clonotype was obtained from a woman in her 30s with acute COVID-19. The CDR3 DNA reads as TGCAGCGTTGAAGACTACGGTGGTGAGGGGGCCCCAGATACGCAGTATTTT. It yields the protein CSVEDYGGEGAPDTQYF.